These 20 T cell receptor beta chains share one sample of origin, sequenced in a study of PD-L1 blockade in urothelial cancer. Method: immunoSEQ multiplex PCR; TCRdb's copy keeps in-frame clones and lacks some. The profile shows 25,000 to 40,000 clones, around 84% of them singletons. The sample was PBMCs, taken around atezolizumab (anti-PD-L1) treatment. These receptors were obtained from a man aged 55-75 years with urothelial cancer.

The rearrangement joins TRBV23-1 to TRBJ1-4; no clear D gene. TRBV23-1 has ORF status, its function being uncertain. V shed 4 bases and J shed 3 bases, with 15 bases lying between them. This CDR3 is built from 16 residues. The CDR3 protein is CASSPSHRQANEKLFF. CDR3 sequence (DNA): TGCGCCAGCAGTCCGTCACACCGGCAGGCTAATGAAAAACTGTTTTTT.

This clone was seen a single time. The V and J genes are TRBV5-1 and TRBJ1-4, with 10 bases that match TRBD1. Looked up from germline, CDR1 is SGHRS and CDR2 is YFSETQ. V dropped 5 bases and J dropped 3; count of bases not matched to a gene: 4. CDR3 length: 15 residues. The CDR3 loop is CASRYGQGANEKLFF. DNA of the CDR3: TGCGCCAGCAGATACGGACAGGGGGCTAATGAAAAACTGTTTTTT.

The rearrangement uses TRBV12-5 and TRBJ1-3; the match to TRBD1 covers 7 bases. CDR1 and CDR2 (germline): LGHNT, FRNRAP. This CDR3 contains 19 residues. Germline trimming cut 5 bases from V and 1 base from J; bases unmatched to any gene: 17. CDR3 sequence (DNA): TGTGCTAGTGGTCCGGTTAAGGGAGGCGGGACAGCTTCTGGAAACACCATATATTTT. It is translated as CASGPVKGGGTASGNTIYF.

The chain employs TRBV19 and TRBJ1-5, with TRBD1 matching 7 bases. The V segment lost 4 bases and the J segment 2 bases; nucleotides outside the gene matches: 14. Germline V lookup: CDR1 LNHDA, CDR2 SQIVND (reference sequence). CDR3 size: 18 residues. Here the CDR3 DNA reads TGTGCCAGTAGTACCGAAAGAGACAGGGTTGTCGGCAATCAGCCCCAGCATTTT. Its protein is CASSTERDRVVGNQPQHF.

The chain is built from TRBV5-6 and TRBJ1-3, with TRBD1 matching over 7 bases. Germline CDR1 is SGHDT and CDR2 is YYEEEE. This CDR3 comprises 17 residues. Germline trimming cut 3 bases from V and 0 bases from J; bases unmatched to any gene: 9. CDR3 in amino acids: CASSSVTGSSSGNTIYF. Written as DNA, the CDR3 is TGTGCCAGCAGCTCAGTGACAGGGTCGAGCTCTGGAAACACCATATATTTT.

This chain joins TRBV6-6 and TRBJ2-1, with 10 bases lining up with TRBD2. V shed 2 bases, J shed 9 bases, and the junction held 7 bases outside the gene matches. The germline CDR1 and CDR2 sequences are MNHNY and SVGAGI (reference sequence). This CDR3 has 15 amino acids. CDR3 coding DNA: TGTGCCAGCAGTTACCTAGCGGGAGCAGAAGGTGAGCAGTTCTTC. Translating it yields CASSYLAGAEGEQFF.

The J gene is TRBJ1-2, the V gene TRBV5-1, with 7 bases identical to TRBD1. Germline CDR1 SGHRS, CDR2 YFSETQ. The CDR3 has 14 residues. The J segment lost 3 bases and the V segment lost 0 bases, leaving 2 bases of the junction unmatched. In DNA, the CDR3 is TGCGCCAGCAGCTTGGAAGGACAGGACTATGGCTACACCTTC. It translates to CASSLEGQDYGYTF. The whole variable domain, remainder taken from reference TRBV5-1 and TRBJ1-2, is KAGVTQTPRYLIKTRGQQVTLSCSPISGHRSVSWYQQTPGQGLQFLFEYFSETQRNKGNFPGRFSGRQFSNSRSEMNVSTLELGDSALYLCASSLEGQDYGYTFGSGTRLTVV.

V gene TRBV6-1 combines with J gene TRBJ2-7; 7 bases agree with TRBD1. This CDR3 is built from 13 residues. Losses at the gene ends were 5 bases for V and 2 bases for J; bases not matched to a gene: 3. Per the germline V gene, CDR1 is MNHNS and CDR2 is SASEGT. CDR3 sequence reads: CASSRGTAYEQYF. CDR3 DNA: TGTGCCAGCAGTAGGGGGACAGCCTACGAGCAGTACTTC.

J is TRBJ1-4 and V is TRBV5-6, with TRBD1 matching 7 bases. V was clipped by 3 bases and J by 7 bases; unmatched bases: 3. CDR1 and CDR2 from the germline V gene are SGHDT and YYEEEE. The CDR3 totals 13 residues. The CDR3 region is CASSSDRSEKLFF. The CDR3 DNA reads as TGTGCCAGCAGCTCGGACAGGTCTGAAAAACTGTTTTTT. Using reference TRBV5-6 and TRBJ1-4 for the parts outside the CDR3, the full variable domain is DAGVTQSPTHLIKTRGQQVTLRCSPKSGHDTVSWYQQALGQGPQFIFQYYEEEERQRGNFPDRFSGHQFPNYSSELNVNALLLGDSALYLCASSSDRSEKLFFGSGTQLSVL.

The V call is TRBV19, the J call TRBJ1-6, with unresolved D. This CDR3 has 16 amino acids. Germline V gene lookup returns CDR1 LNHDA and CDR2 SQIVND (reference sequence). The ends were cut back, 4 bases at V and 5 bases at J, with 15 bases in the middle. CDR3 amino acids: CASSTRHELNNSPLHF. The CDR3 DNA sequence: TGTGCCAGTAGTACCCGACATGAGCTTAATAATTCACCCCTCCACTTT. Drawing the rest from reference TRBV19 and TRBJ1-6, the complete variable domain is DGGITQSPKYLFRKEGQNVTLSCEQNLNHDAMYWYRQDPGQGLRLIYYSQIVNDFQKGDIAEGYSVSREKKESFPLTVTSAQKNPTAFYLCASSTRHELNNSPLHFGNGTRLTVT.

The rearrangement uses TRBV7-6 and TRBJ2-3, with TRBD2 matching 13 bases. The length of the CDR3 is 20 residues. J lost 3 bases, V lost 1 base, and 13 bases had no gene match. Germline lookup yields CDR1 SGHVS and CDR2 FNYEAQ. The DNA of the CDR3 is TGTGCCAGCAGCTTAGTATCACTAGCGGGGGGGCGTTCTAAGACAGATACGCAGTATTTT. Its translation is CASSLVSLAGGRSKTDTQYF.

The chain recombines TRBV9 with TRBJ2-1; possible D gene TRBD2, 6 bases. This CDR3 region has 13 residues. Germline V gene sequence: CDR1 SGDLS, CDR2 YYNGEE. V lost 0 bases and J lost 15, with 16 bases in between. CDR3 protein: CASSVGLRGGPFF. In DNA form, the CDR3 reads TGTGCCAGCAGCGTAGGATTGCGCGGAGGGCCGTTCTTC. Full variable domain (missing parts from reference TRBV9 and TRBJ2-1): DSGVTQTPKHLITATGQRVTLRCSPRSGDLSVYWYQQSLDQGLQFLIQYYNGEERAKGNILERFSAQQFPDLHSELNLSSLELGDSALYFCASSVGLRGGPFFGPGTRLTVL.

This sequence joins TRBV7-9 and TRBJ2-4; 10 nucleotides agree with TRBD1. J gave up 4 bases and V 8 bases, and 14 bases lay outside the gene matches. The CDR3 consists of 17 residues. CDR1 and CDR2 from the germline V gene are SEHNR and FQNEAQ (reference sequence). The CDR3 sequence is CASGPPAGTGAKNIQYF. CDR3 nucleotide sequence: TGTGCCAGCGGGCCTCCCGCCGGGACAGGGGCTAAAAACATTCAGTACTTC.

The CDR3 nucleotides read TGTGCCAGCAGCTCCCGTTTGTCCGCTAGCGGGAGATGGGTTGAGCAGTTCTTC. This sequence encodes CASSSRLSASGRWVEQFF. The V call is TRBV7-9, the J call TRBJ2-1, with 10 bases that match TRBD2. Unmatched junction bases numbered 18, after V lost 4 bases and J lost 9 bases. The CDR3 is made up of 18 amino acids. Germline V gene lookup returns CDR1 SEHNR and CDR2 FQNEAQ (reference sequence).

This clone was observed once. Other DNA sequences in the same sample also yield this CDR3. The V call is TRBV5-4, the J call TRBJ2-2; tentatively, D is TRBD1 or TRBD2 (5 bases each). This CDR3 has 19 amino acids. Trimming stripped 4 bases from V and 1 base from J, with 23 bases between. Germline CDR1 reads SGHNT; CDR2 reads YYREEE (reference sequence). CDR3 amino acids: CASSLGPTGTKVNTGELFF. CDR3 DNA sequence: TGTGCCAGCAGCCTGGGACCTACGGGAACTAAAGTGAACACCGGGGAGCTGTTTTTT.

CDR3 sequence: CASSSTGAASGTIYF. The CDR3 DNA sequence: TGTGCCAGCAGCTCGACAGGGGCCGCCTCGGGGACCATATATTTT. The chain has TRBV5-6 and TRBJ1-3, with TRBD1 matching 8 bases. Per germline, CDR1 SGHDT and CDR2 YYEEEE. Trimming at V came to 3 bases and at J to 10 bases, leaving 12 bases not matched to a gene. This CDR3 comprises 15 residues. Variable domain in full (rest from reference TRBV5-6 and TRBJ1-3): DAGVTQSPTHLIKTRGQQVTLRCSPKSGHDTVSWYQQALGQGPQFIFQYYEEEERQRGNFPDRFSGHQFPNYSSELNVNALLLGDSALYLCASSSTGAASGTIYFGEGSWLTVV.

V and J are TRBV7-3 and TRBJ2-7; TRBD1 aligns across 8 bases. CDR3 length equals 15 residues. Trimming removed 5 bases from V and 0 bases from J; junction bases left unmatched: 6. The germline CDR1 and CDR2 sequences are SGHTA and FQGTGA. CDR3 residues: CASSLGQGNSYEQYF. The CDR3 region has the DNA TGTGCCAGCAGCCTCGGACAGGGCAACTCCTACGAGCAGTACTTC.

V is TRBV5-1 and J is TRBJ1-2, with D possibly being TRBD1 (6 bases). The CDR3 is 15 amino acids. With 5 bases removed from V and 4 bases from J, the gap between germline ends came to 18 bases. Germline CDR1 SGHRS, CDR2 YFSETQ. CDR3 sequence: CASSPTGTPVYGYTF. In DNA form, the CDR3 reads TGCGCCAGCAGTCCAACCGGGACACCAGTCTATGGCTACACCTTC.

This clone has only one observation. The chain uses TRBV7-2 and TRBJ2-5, with D unresolved. Deletions cut 3 bases from V and 5 bases from J, with 13 bases between. The length of the CDR3 is 14 residues. Germline lookup yields CDR1 SGHTA and CDR2 FQGNSA. CDR3 nucleotides: TGTGCCAGCAGCTTTGGAGTAGCACGGGAGACCCAGTACTTC. The encoded protein is CASSFGVARETQYF.

CDR3 amino acids: CASSQVGAGNEQFF. The CDR3 nucleotides read TGCGCCAGCAGCCAGGTCGGAGCCGGCAATGAGCAGTTCTTC. The chain carries TRBV4-3 and TRBJ2-1; D is unclear. Trimming cost V 3 bases and J 6 bases, with 12 bases left between them. CDR1 LGHNA and CDR2 YSLEER come from the germline V gene. The CDR3 extends over 14 amino acids.